Presented here are 16 T cell receptor beta chains from one specimen sequenced in a study of blood T cell repertoires in COVID-19 (dated by TCRdb to the early 2020s). The library was prepared using the immunoSEQ multiplex PCR assay. TCRdb stores this immuneACCESS table with in-frame sequences only. Part of the clones is absent; in the studies checked, under half of the shortfall reflects unresolved V genes, and no reason is known for the rest. The sample has about 180,000 clones on record, 70% to 90% of them singletons. The biggest ten clones account for under 4.5% of the sample. Source material: peripheral blood. The origin of the receptors is a woman aged 30 to 39 with acute or convalescent COVID-19.

The J gene is TRBJ1-5, the V gene TRBV6-1; perhaps TRBD1 as D (5 bases). There are 14 residues in the CDR3. The germline V and J ends were trimmed by 0 bases and 12 bases, with 15 bases remaining between them. Germline loops: CDR1 MNHNS, CDR2 SASEGT. The CDR3 loop reads CASSEAGGAGYQHF. The CDR3 DNA reads TGTGCCAGCAGTGAAGCTGGGGGAGCGGGGTACCAGCATTTT.

Only a few counts were recorded for this clone. The rearrangement uses TRBV28 and TRBJ2-3; 12 nucleotides agree with TRBD2. The length of the CDR3 is 18 residues. Germline trimming cut 5 bases from V and 7 bases from J; bases unmatched to any gene: 16. Germline assignment: CDR1 MDHEN and CDR2 SYDVKM. The CDR3 loop is CASSPLLAGGPGMHTQYF. CDR3 DNA sequence: TGTGCCAGCAGTCCCCTTCTAGCGGGAGGGCCCGGAATGCATACGCAGTATTTT.

This chain joins TRBV29-1 and TRBJ2-3; the D is unclear. Germline-derived CDR1 and CDR2 are SQVTM and ANQGSEA. The CDR3 length is 13 residues. Trimming shortened V by 2 bases and J by 2 bases, and 8 bases separated the two germline ends. CDR3 loop: CSVETDTTDTQYF. CDR3 DNA: TGCAGCGTTGAAACAGACACCACAGATACGCAGTATTTT.

This chain links TRBV2 with TRBJ2-1; D gene uncertain. Germline V gene data show CDR1 as SNHLY and CDR2 as FYNNEI. Deletions cut 6 bases from V and 7 bases from J, with 10 bases between. The CDR3 is 12 residues long. The chain's CDR3 is CASRWLSNEQFF. CDR3 DNA sequence: TGTGCCAGCAGGTGGTTGAGTAATGAGCAGTTCTTC.

This clone was detected only once. The rearrangement uses TRBV10-1 and TRBJ2-1, with 8 positions matching TRBD2. Germline CDR1 is WNHNN and CDR2 is SYGVQD (reference sequence). The CDR3 totals 14 residues. V lost 9 bases to trimming and J lost 7 bases; unmatched junction nucleotides: 11. CDR3 coding DNA: TGCGCCAGTCAGCCGGGACTAGGTTTGAATGAGCAGTTCTTC. Translating gives CASQPGLGLNEQFF.

This chain links TRBV7-9 with TRBJ2-7; 9 bases are shared with TRBD2. Losses at the gene ends were 5 bases for V and 2 bases for J; bases not matched to a gene: 4. Looked up from germline, CDR1 is SEHNR and CDR2 is FQNEAQ (reference sequence). This CDR3 region has 14 residues. CDR3 bases: TGTGCCAGCAGCCGATCTAGCGGGACCTACGAGCAGTACTTC. Residues: CASSRSSGTYEQYF.

The chain is built from TRBV19 and TRBJ2-1, with D possibly being TRBD1 (5 bases). This CDR3 comprises 14 residues. The germline V and J ends were trimmed by 3 bases and 5 bases, with 11 bases remaining between them. Germline V gene lookup returns CDR1 LNHDA and CDR2 SQIVND (reference sequence). In nucleotides, the CDR3 is TGTGCCAGTAGTATCTTGGACACCGACAATGAGCAGTTCTTC. Protein sequence: CASSILDTDNEQFF.

This chain links TRBV28 with TRBJ2-1, with no clear D. The CDR3 runs to 16 residues. Germline V lookup: CDR1 MDHEN, CDR2 SYDVKM. Trimming took off 4 bases at V and 0 bases at J, with 13 bases between the two ends. The CDR3 loop reads CASSSQRFSSYNEQFF. The DNA for the CDR3 is TGTGCCAGCAGTTCCCAGCGCTTCAGCTCCTACAATGAGCAGTTCTTC.

J is TRBJ1-5 and V is TRBV18; D is uncertain. CDR1 and CDR2 (germline): KGHSH, LQKENI. The CDR3 has 13 amino acids. V lost 3 bases and J lost 6, with 9 bases in between. The CDR3 loop is CASSPAGLQPQHF. The CDR3 DNA is TGTGCCAGCTCACCTGCAGGCCTTCAGCCCCAGCATTTT.

In DNA, the CDR3 is TGCGCCAGCAGCTTGGGGGACAAAAATTCACCCCTCCACTTT. Its translation: CASSLGDKNSPLHF. The gene calls are TRBV5-1 and TRBJ1-6, with D possibly matching TRBD1 (6 bases). The germline V and J ends were trimmed by 0 bases and 7 bases, with 8 bases remaining between them. The CDR3 is made up of 14 amino acids. Germline values: CDR1 SGHRS, CDR2 YFSETQ.

The chain recombines TRBV14 with TRBJ2-2; D may be TRBD2 (5 bases). Trimming pared 5 bases from V and 7 bases from J, leaving 11 bases between. The germline V gene encodes CDR1 SGHDN and CDR2 FVKESK. This CDR3 has 13 residues. CDR3 amino acids: CASSVQRVGELFF. For the CDR3, the DNA is TGTGCCAGCAGCGTACAGAGGGTCGGGGAGCTGTTTTTT. Variable domain in full (rest from reference TRBV14 and TRBJ2-2): EAGVTQFPSHSVIEKGQTVTLRCDPISGHDNLYWYRRVMGKEIKFLLHFVKESKQDESGMPNNRFLAERTGGTYSTLKVQPAELEDSGVYFCASSVQRVGELFFGEGSRLTVL.

The rearrangement uses TRBV5-4 and TRBJ2-2; 10 bases are a match to TRBD2. This CDR3 has 16 amino acids. Germline V gives CDR1 SGHNT, CDR2 YYREEE (reference sequence). Trimming removed 4 bases from V and 3 bases from J; junction bases left unmatched: 6. CDR3 sequence (DNA): TGTGCCAGCAGCGCCCGGACTAGCGGTTACACCGGGGAGCTGTTTTTT. Protein product: CASSARTSGYTGELFF.

The chain joins TRBV6-5 to TRBJ2-5; 7 nucleotides align to TRBD2. Germline V gene sequence: CDR1 MNHEY, CDR2 SVGAGI. J lost 4 bases, V lost 7 bases, and 3 bases had no gene match. The CDR3 has 12 amino acids. CDR3 sequence: CASMSGGETQYF. DNA of the CDR3: TGTGCCAGCATGTCGGGGGGAGAGACCCAGTACTTC.

The chain is built from TRBV19 and TRBJ1-1; D is unresolved. CDR1 and CDR2 from the germline V gene are LNHDA and SQIVND (reference sequence). This CDR3 is built from 14 residues. V dropped 1 base and J dropped 2 bases, with 8 bases sitting between them. This chain's CDR3 is CASSIGRLNTEAFF. The CDR3 DNA reads as TGTGCCAGTAGTATAGGCAGATTAAACACTGAAGCTTTCTTT.

The CDR3 region is CASSEREGQGNEQFF. The CDR3 DNA follows: TGCGCCAGCAGTGAACGGGAGGGCCAGGGGAATGAGCAGTTCTTC. The chain uses TRBV10-1 and TRBJ2-1, with TRBD2 matching over 8 bases. The J segment lost 7 bases and the V segment lost 3 bases, leaving 8 bases of the junction unmatched. Germline CDR1 and CDR2: WNHNN and SYGVQD (reference sequence). The CDR3 contains 15 residues.

This clone was observed a few times. The chain employs TRBV11-2 and TRBJ1-5; D is unclear. Germline V CDR1 and CDR2: SGHAT, FQNNGV. This CDR3 is built from 15 residues. Trimming shortened V by 1 base and J by 4 bases, and 11 bases separated the two germline ends. The DNA for the CDR3 is TGTGCCAGCAGCTTAGGAACCCGGGAGAATCAGCCCCAGCATTTT. Amino acid sequence: CASSLGTRENQPQHF.